The rows below give T cell receptor beta chains drawn from one sample of a study of blood T cell repertoires in COVID-19. Sequencing used immunoSEQ multiplex PCR; TCRdb keeps in-frame clones, though not all of them. The data contain 85,000 to 130,000 clones, over 65% of them singletons. Sequencing used peripheral blood. The receptors shown here come from a man older than 75 with COVID-19, enrolled during active disease. The conserved cysteine and the conserved F or W are not part of the CDR3 here. The listing skips clone size in some rows; elsewhere it reads once, few, many or a size class.

>-|TRBJ2-1|TRBV5-1
ASSPSGSSYNEQF
>-|TRBJ2-4|TRBV29-1
SVEGTSGRAKNIQY
>-|TRBJ2-1|TRBV13
ASSLGEGARNYNEQF
>once|TRBJ2-5|TRBV19
ASSVQGNQETQY
>few|TRBJ1-1|TRBV18
ASSRTDTNTEAF
>-|TRBJ2-7|TRBV6-5
ASRPSSSYEQY
>-|TRBJ2-1|TRBV7-9
ASSSGTSGRREQF
>-|TRBJ2-3|TRBV6-5
ASRQAGHSTDTQY
>-|TRBJ2-3|TRBV28
ASSFPPRRANTDTQY
>-|TRBJ2-5|TRBV4-1
ASSQELAGGRETQY
>once|TRBJ2-5|TRBV7-2
ASSLVPGVSGATQY
>-|TRBJ1-1|TRBV7-3
ASSPGQANTEAF
>-|TRBJ2-3|TRBV7-3
ASSLNAGGRMGTDTQY
>-|TRBJ2-7|TRBV20-1
SASGGRISYEQY
>few|TRBJ2-7|TRBV7-3
ASSLAPGLANEQY
>few|TRBJ2-2|TRBV18
ASRAGAHTGELF
>-|TRBJ2-7|TRBV6-1
ASSEWGTSGAYEQY